The T cell receptor beta chain under discussion was sequenced for a study of blood T cell repertoires in COVID-19. Overall study: Material from acute and convalescent COVID-19 was sourced from the United States, Italy and Spain. T cells, B-cell-depleted T cells, or PBMCs supplied cDNA or gDNA.

Germline values: CDR1 MNHNY, CDR2 SVGAGI (reference sequence). The CDR3 is 18 amino acids. The J segment lost 0 bases and the V segment lost 5 bases, leaving 15 bases of the junction unmatched. As processed by the authors: Amplification with reference gene primers provided the estimates of nucleated cell counts. The table came from immunoSEQ multiplex PCR; TCRdb's copy has only in-frame clones and leaves some out. Clonal size and the V and J genes are those of that table, whereas D and trimming came from the DNA. This sample has 140,000 to 150,000 clones, with 82% found just once. The sequenced sample consisted of peripheral blood. The chain is built from TRBV6-6 and TRBJ2-7, with 8 bases matching TRBD1. The receptor was isolated from a human donor with acute or convalescent COVID-19. The donor label of this sample is uncertain. The CDR3: CASSPAGTGFLSSYEQYF. The CDR3 region has the DNA TGTGCCAGCAGTCCTGCTGGGACAGGCTTCCTTAGCTCCTACGAGCAGTACTTC.